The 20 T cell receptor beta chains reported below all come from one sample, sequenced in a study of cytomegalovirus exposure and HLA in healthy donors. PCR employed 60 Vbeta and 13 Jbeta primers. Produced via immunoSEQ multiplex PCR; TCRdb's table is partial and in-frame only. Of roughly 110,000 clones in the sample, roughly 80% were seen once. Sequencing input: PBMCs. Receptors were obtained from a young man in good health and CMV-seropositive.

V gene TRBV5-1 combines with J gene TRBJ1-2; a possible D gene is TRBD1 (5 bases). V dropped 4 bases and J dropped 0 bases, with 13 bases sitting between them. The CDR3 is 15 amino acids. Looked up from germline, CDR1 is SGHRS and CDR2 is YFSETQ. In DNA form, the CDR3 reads TGCGCCAGCAGCATAGACAGCCAGCCTAACTATGGCTACACCTTC. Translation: CASSIDSQPNYGYTF.

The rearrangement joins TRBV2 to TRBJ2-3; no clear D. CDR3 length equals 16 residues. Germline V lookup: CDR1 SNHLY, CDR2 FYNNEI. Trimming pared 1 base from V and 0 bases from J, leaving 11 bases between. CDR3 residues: CASSEGSYTSTDTQYF. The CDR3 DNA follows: TGTGCCAGCAGTGAAGGCTCTTACACGAGCACAGATACGCAGTATTTT. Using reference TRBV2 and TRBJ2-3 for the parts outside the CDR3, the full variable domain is EPEVTQTPSHQVTQMGQEVILRCVPISNHLYFYWYRQILGQKVEFLVSFYNNEISEKSEIFDDQFSVERPDGSNFTLKIRSTKLEDSAMYFCASSEGSYTSTDTQYFGPGTRLTVL.

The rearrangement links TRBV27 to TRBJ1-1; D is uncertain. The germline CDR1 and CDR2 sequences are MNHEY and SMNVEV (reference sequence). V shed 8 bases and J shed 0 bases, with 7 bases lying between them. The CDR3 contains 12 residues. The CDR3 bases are TGTGCCAGCTATAAAATGAACACTGAAGCTTTCTTT. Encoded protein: CASYKMNTEAFF.

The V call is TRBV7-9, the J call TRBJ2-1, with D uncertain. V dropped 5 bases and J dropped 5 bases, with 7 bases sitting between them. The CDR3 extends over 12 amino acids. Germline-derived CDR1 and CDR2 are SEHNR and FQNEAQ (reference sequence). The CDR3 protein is CASSTLNNEQFF. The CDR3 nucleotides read TGTGCCAGCAGCACTCTGAACAATGAGCAGTTCTTC. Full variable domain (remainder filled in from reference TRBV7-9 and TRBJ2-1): DTGVSQNPRHKITKRGQNVTFRCDPISEHNRLYWYRQTLGQGPEFLTYFQNEAQLEKSRLLSDRFSAERPKGSFSTLEIQRTEQGDSAMYLCASSTLNNEQFFGPGTRLTVL.

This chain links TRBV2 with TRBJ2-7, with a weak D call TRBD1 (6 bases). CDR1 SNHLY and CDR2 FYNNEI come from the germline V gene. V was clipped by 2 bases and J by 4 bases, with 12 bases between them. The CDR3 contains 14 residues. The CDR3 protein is CASSEQGKGYEQYV. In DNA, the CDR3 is TGTGCCAGCAGTGAACAGGGGAAAGGATACGAGCAGTACGTC.

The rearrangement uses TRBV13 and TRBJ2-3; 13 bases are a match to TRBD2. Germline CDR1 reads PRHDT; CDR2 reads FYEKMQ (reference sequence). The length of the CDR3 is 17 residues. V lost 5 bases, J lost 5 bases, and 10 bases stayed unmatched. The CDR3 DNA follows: TGTGCCAGCAGCCTGACACTAGCGGGGGGGCGTGGAGATACGCAGTATTTT. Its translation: CASSLTLAGGRGDTQYF.

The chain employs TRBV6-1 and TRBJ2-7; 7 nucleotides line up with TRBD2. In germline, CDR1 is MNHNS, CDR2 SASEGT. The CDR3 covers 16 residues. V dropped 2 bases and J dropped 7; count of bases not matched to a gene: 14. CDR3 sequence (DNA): TGTGCCAGCAGTGAACCTGTTTTCGTTGGAGCGGGAGAGCAGTACGTC. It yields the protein CASSEPVFVGAGEQYV.

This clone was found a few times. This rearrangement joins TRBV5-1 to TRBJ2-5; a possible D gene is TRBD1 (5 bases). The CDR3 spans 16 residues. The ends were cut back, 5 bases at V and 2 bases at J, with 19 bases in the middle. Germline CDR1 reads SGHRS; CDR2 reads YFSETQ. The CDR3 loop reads CASRRSPATAQETQYF. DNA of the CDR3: TGCGCCAGCAGGCGAAGCCCGGCGACAGCGCAAGAGACCCAGTACTTC.

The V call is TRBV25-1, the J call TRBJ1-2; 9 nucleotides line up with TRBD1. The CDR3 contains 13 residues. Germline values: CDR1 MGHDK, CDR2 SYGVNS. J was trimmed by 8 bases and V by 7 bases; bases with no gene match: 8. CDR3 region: CASTQGQGEGYTF. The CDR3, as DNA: TGTGCCAGCACTCAGGGACAGGGCGAGGGCTACACCTTC.

CDR3 sequence reads: CASSSLARGGNQPQHF. The CDR3 DNA reads as TGTGCCAGCAGCTCTTTGGCCCGGGGAGGCAATCAGCCCCAGCATTTT. The chain combines TRBV28 with TRBJ1-5; D gene unclear. The length of the CDR3 is 16 residues. V shed 6 bases and J shed 2 bases, with 17 bases lying between them. CDR1 and CDR2 (germline): MDHEN, SYDVKM.

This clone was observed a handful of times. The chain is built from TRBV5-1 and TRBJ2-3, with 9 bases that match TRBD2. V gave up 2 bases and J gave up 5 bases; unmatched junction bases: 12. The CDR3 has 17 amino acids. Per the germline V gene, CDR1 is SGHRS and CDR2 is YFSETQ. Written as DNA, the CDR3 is TGCGCCAGCAGCTTTCGGAGAGCGGGGGGAAATGGAGATACGCAGTATTTT. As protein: CASSFRRAGGNGDTQYF.

The CDR3 sequence is CASSLLQQETQYF. CDR3 coding DNA: TGTGCCAGCAGCTTACTACAGCAAGAGACCCAGTACTTC. The rearrangement links TRBV7-9 to TRBJ2-5; D gene uncertain. CDR1 is SEHNR, CDR2 FQNEAQ, per germline (reference sequence). Trimming shortened V by 2 bases and J by 2 bases, and 6 bases separated the two germline ends. This CDR3 has 13 amino acids.

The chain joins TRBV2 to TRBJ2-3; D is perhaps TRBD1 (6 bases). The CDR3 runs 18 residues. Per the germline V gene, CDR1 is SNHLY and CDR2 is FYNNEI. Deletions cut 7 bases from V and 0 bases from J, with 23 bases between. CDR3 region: CASTLGAVDRQSTDTQYF. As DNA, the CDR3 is TGTGCCAGCACCCTGGGGGCAGTCGACCGGCAGAGCACAGATACGCAGTATTTT.

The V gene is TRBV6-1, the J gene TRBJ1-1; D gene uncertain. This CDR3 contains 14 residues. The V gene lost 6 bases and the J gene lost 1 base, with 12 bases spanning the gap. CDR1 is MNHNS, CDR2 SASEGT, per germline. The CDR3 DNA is TGTGCCAGCAGGTACACATATTCGAACACTGAAGCTTTCTTT. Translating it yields CASRYTYSNTEAFF.

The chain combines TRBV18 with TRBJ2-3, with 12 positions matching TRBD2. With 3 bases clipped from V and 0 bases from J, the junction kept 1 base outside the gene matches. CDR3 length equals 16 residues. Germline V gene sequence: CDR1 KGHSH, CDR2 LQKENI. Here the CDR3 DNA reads TGTGCCAGCTCACCCACTAGCGGGGGGAGCACAGATACGCAGTATTTT. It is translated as CASSPTSGGSTDTQYF. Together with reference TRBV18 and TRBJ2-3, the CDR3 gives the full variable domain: NAGVMQNPRHLVRRRGQEARLRCSPMKGHSHVYWYRQLPEEGLKFMVYLQKENIIDESGMPKERFSAEFPKEGPSILRIQQVVRGDSAAYFCASSPTSGGSTDTQYFGPGTRLTVL.

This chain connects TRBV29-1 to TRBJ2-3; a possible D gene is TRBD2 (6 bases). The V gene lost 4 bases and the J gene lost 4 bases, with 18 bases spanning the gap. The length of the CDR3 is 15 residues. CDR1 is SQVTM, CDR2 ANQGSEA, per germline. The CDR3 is CSVVLSGWFSDTQYF. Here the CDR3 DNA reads TGCAGCGTTGTGTTGAGCGGGTGGTTCTCAGATACGCAGTATTTT.

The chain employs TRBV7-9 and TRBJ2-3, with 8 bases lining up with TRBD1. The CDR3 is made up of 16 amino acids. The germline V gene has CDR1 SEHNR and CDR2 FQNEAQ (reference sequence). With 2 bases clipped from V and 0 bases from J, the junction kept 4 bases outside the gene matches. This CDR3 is CASSLRTGTSTDTQYF. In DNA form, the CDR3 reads TGTGCCAGCAGCTTAAGGACAGGGACTAGCACAGATACGCAGTATTTT. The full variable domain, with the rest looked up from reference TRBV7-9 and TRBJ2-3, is DTGVSQNPRHKITKRGQNVTFRCDPISEHNRLYWYRQTLGQGPEFLTYFQNEAQLEKSRLLSDRFSAERPKGSFSTLEIQRTEQGDSAMYLCASSLRTGTSTDTQYFGPGTRLTVL.

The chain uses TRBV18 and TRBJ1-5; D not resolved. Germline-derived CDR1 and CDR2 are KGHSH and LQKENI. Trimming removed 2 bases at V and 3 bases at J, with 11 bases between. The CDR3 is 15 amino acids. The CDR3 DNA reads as TGTGCCAGCTCACCAACGGGAGTCCTCAATCAGCCCCAGCATTTT. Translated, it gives CASSPTGVLNQPQHF.

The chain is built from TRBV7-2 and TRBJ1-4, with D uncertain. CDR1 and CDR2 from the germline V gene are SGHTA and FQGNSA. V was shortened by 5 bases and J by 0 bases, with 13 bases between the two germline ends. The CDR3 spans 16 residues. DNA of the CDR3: TGTGCCAGCAGCCCCTATTCAAGAGCAACTAATGAAAAACTGTTTTTT. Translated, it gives CASSPYSRATNEKLFF.

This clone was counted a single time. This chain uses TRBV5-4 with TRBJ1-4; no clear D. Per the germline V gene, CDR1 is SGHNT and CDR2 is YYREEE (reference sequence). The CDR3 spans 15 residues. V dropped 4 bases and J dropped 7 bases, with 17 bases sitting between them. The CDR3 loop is CASSLTGDTLEKLFF. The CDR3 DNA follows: TGTGCCAGCAGCCTGACGGGAGATACCCTTGAAAAACTGTTTTTT.